The source of this T cell receptor beta chain is a study of memory CD4+ T cells and cytomegalovirus serostatus. Study-level information: This sample comes from healthy Belgian adults, 8 to 10 CMV seropositive, around 26 seronegative. Broader study findings: CD4+ memory repertoires contained about 40% of the 164 reported CMV TCRbeta sequences. The CMV-associated TCR signature appears largely within the CD4+ memory repertoire.

Regarding this clone: As yet, its antigen is unknown.

Trimming pared 3 bases from V and 2 bases from J, leaving 13 bases between. The CDR3 is 15 residues long. CDR1 is MNHNS, CDR2 SASEGT, per germline. Single viable CD3+CD4+CD8-CD45RO+ cells were sorted as the memory CD4+ T cells. Serum IgG to CMV pp150, pp28, p38 and p52 defined serostatus. The repertoire was sequenced with immunoSEQ multiplex PCR; TCRdb's copy has only in-frame clones and lacks some. The sample gives about 50,000 clones, 82% of which show up once; about 0.6% is in the top ten. The chain joins TRBV6-1 to TRBJ2-5; no firm D call. The TCR comes from an adult in good health and CMV-seronegative. Material: memory CD4+ T cells from blood. The CDR3 sequence is CASSDLSRPQETQYF. The DNA for the CDR3 is TGTGCCAGCAGTGATTTGTCCCGCCCACAAGAGACCCAGTACTTC.